This T cell receptor (beta chain) was observed in a study of beta chain features in type 1 diabetes. Study-level information: All samples together contributed around 98,000,000 sorted cells for examination.

The study reverse transcribed the entire isolated RNA, so it sequenced expressed TCRB transcripts. TCRdb's copy holds only in-frame clones and misses some; the assay was immunoSEQ multiplex PCR. This sample yields more than 350,000 clones, of which about an eighth are seen a single time; more than 0.045% belongs to the top ten. This clone was seen more than once but under ten times. Its antigen is not known. Overall study findings and caveats: The question left open here concerned HLA type influencing TCRB rearrangement.

CDR3 length: 15 amino acids. Deletions cut 7 bases from V and 5 bases from J, with 20 bases between. The germline CDR1 and CDR2 sequences are SEHNR and FQNEAQ (reference sequence). Purity exceeding 95% was reached by all sorted populations. Sequenced input: naive CD4+ T cells from blood. This rearrangement joins TRBV7-9 to TRBJ2-5; perhaps D is TRBD1 or TRBD2 (6 bases each). The clonotype originates from a woman aged 18-29 years in good health. CDR3 DNA sequence: TGTGCCAGCACGTCAATAGGGGGGCCGGACGAGACCCAGTACTTC. Protein product: CASTSIGGPDETQYF. Full variable domain (remainder filled in from reference TRBV7-9 and TRBJ2-5): DTGVSQNPRHKITKRGQNVTFRCDPISEHNRLYWYRQTLGQGPEFLTYFQNEAQLEKSRLLSDRFSAERPKGSFSTLEIQRTEQGDSAMYLCASTSIGGPDETQYFGPGTRLLVL.